A selection of T cell receptor beta chains follows, all from one sample in a study of OX40 agonist ivuxolimab in advanced cancers. Profiling relied on immunoSEQ multiplex PCR, and the TCRdb table lists in-frame clones only, not all of them. The sample consists of approximately 28,000 clones, roughly 90% of them appearing once. The source material was CD4+ or CD8+ T cells sorted from blood, sampled in a trial of the OX40 agonist ivuxolimab. All receptors derive from an adult with an advanced solid tumor such as melanoma, head and neck, liver or kidney cancer. CDR3s include the opening cysteine and the closing phenylalanine or tryptophan. The order of the fields is clone size, D gene, J gene, V gene, CDR3 DNA, CDR3 protein. A D gene is named only where the DNA matches it firmly. For some rows the clone size is stated as once, few or many, or as a class when expanded; others skip it.

once	.	TRBJ2-1	TRBV11-2	TGTGCCAGCAGCGAAGGTAATGAGCAGTTCTTC	CASSEGNEQFF
.	.	TRBJ1-1	TRBV5-1	TGCGCCAGCAGCTTAGATACAGCCGCTGAAGCTTTCTTT	CASSLDTAAEAFF
.	TRBD2	TRBJ2-1	TRBV7-8	TGTGCCAGCAGCCTTCCCGGTAGCGGGACCCTCTACAATGAGCAGTTCTTC	CASSLPGSGTLYNEQFF
once	.	TRBJ1-1	TRBV6-5	TGTGCCAGCAGCCCCCTTAACACTGAAGCTTTCTTT	CASSPLNTEAFF
.	TRBD2	TRBJ2-5	TRBV4-2	TGTGCCAGCAGCCAAGTCGGGGGGGGCAGTGAAGAGACCCAGTACTTC	CASSQVGGGSEETQYF
.	.	TRBJ1-1	TRBV29-1	TGCAGCGGGACCGCCACTGAAGCTTTCTTT	CSGTATEAFF
.	.	TRBJ1-1	TRBV6-5	TGTGCCAGCAGTTACTCGGTGGAGGGGACTGAAGCTTTCTTT	CASSYSVEGTEAFF
.	TRBD2	TRBJ2-3	TRBV27	TGTGCCAGCAAACTATCACCACTAGCGGGAGGGTCAGATACGCAGTATTTT	CASKLSPLAGGSDTQYF
.	.	TRBJ1-1	TRBV6-1	TGTGCCAGCAGTCCGGACGGACCTGAAGCTTTCTTT	CASSPDGPEAFF
.	.	TRBJ1-2	TRBV6-6	TGTGCCAGCAGTCAACGCCTCGGATCCGAGAACTATGGCTACACCTTC	CASSQRLGSENYGYTF
once	TRBD2	TRBJ2-1	TRBV5-5	TGTGCCAGCATCCTTGGGGAGGGTGAGCAGTTCTTC	CASILGEGEQFF
.	.	TRBJ2-3	TRBV5-6	TGTGCCAGCAGCTTGGAGCGGGTGGAACATACGTATTTT	CASSLERVEHTYF
.	.	TRBJ1-1	TRBV18	TGTGCCAGCTCACGGGAAACAGGAGCAGAAGCTTTCTTT	CASSRETGAEAFF
.	.	TRBJ2-7	TRBV5-5	TGTGCCAGCAGAGAGGAGGGGTGGGGAGGCTACGAGCAGTACTTC	CASREEGWGGYEQYF
.	TRBD1	TRBJ1-2	TRBV4-3	TGCGCCAGCAGCCACCGCGGCGGGACAGGGGGCAGGAATGGCTACACCTTC	CASSHRGGTGGRNGYTF
once	TRBD1	TRBJ1-5	TRBV7-8	TGTGCCAGCAGCTTAGGGGACAGCCTTCCCAATCAGCCCCAGCATTTT	CASSLGDSLPNQPQHF
.	.	TRBJ2-7	TRBV7-2	TGTGCCAGCAGCTTAGCTACGGGGGCGCAGGGGGAGCAGTACTTC	CASSLATGAQGEQYF
.	.	TRBJ1-1	TRBV6-1	TGTGCCAGCAGTGGGAGAGGGGGAAGAAACACTGAAGCTTTCTTT	CASSGRGGRNTEAFF
.	.	TRBJ2-1	TRBV7-9	TGTGCCAGCAATCTGTACGGTGAGCAGTTCTTC	CASNLYGEQFF
.	TRBD1	TRBJ1-4	TRBV15	TGTGCCACCAGCTTACAGGGGGCAACTAATGAAAAACTGTTTTTT	CATSLQGATNEKLFF
.	TRBD2	TRBJ2-2	TRBV6-6	TGTGCCAGCAGTAAGACTAGCGGGGGGTTCGGGGAGCTGTTTTTT	CASSKTSGGFGELFF
.	.	TRBJ2-7	TRBV27	TGTGCCAGCACAGGGGGGCAGGGGGAGGACGAGCAGTACTTC	CASTGGQGEDEQYF
.	.	TRBJ2-7	TRBV2	TGTGCCAGCAGTGAGGAGGGAGCCTACGAGCAGTACTTC	CASSEEGAYEQYF
.	.	TRBJ2-7	TRBV27	TGTGCCAGCAGTTTAGGGGTCAGCTCCTACGAGCAGTACTTC	CASSLGVSSYEQYF
few	.	TRBJ1-6	TRBV4-2	TGTGCCAGCAGCCAAGGTTATTCACCCCTCCACTTT	CASSQGYSPLHF
.	TRBD2	TRBJ2-2	TRBV7-9	TGTGCCAGCAGCTTCCCGACTAGCGGGGGGACCACCGGGGAGCTGTTTTTT	CASSFPTSGGTTGELFF
medium-sized	TRBD1	TRBJ1-2	TRBV4-3	TGCGCCAGCAGCCAAAACAGGGGCGACTATGGCTACACCTTC	CASSQNRGDYGYTF
.	.	TRBJ1-2	TRBV28	TGTGCCAGCAGTTTACGGTCGGTGATTTATGGCTACACCTTC	CASSLRSVIYGYTF
.	.	TRBJ2-7	TRBV6-5	TGTGCCAGCAGTTACGGACACGCACAGTTTTTC	CASSYGHAQFF
.	TRBD2	TRBJ2-5	TRBV10-3	TGTGCCACTAAGGGACTAAACGAAGAGACCCAGTACTTC	CATKGLNEETQYF
once	.	TRBJ2-2	TRBV9	TGTGCCAGCAGCGTAGCCAGCGACCTCACCGGGGAGCTGTTTTTT	CASSVASDLTGELFF
.	.	TRBJ2-7	TRBV9	TGTGCCAGCAGCGTTGACTCCCGTTTTTACGAGCAGTACTTC	CASSVDSRFYEQYF
.	.	TRBJ2-3	TRBV4-1	TGCGCCAGCAGCCAAGATGGCGGGACAGATACGCAGTATTTT	CASSQDGGTDTQYF
once	.	TRBJ2-5	TRBV6-6	TGTGCCAGCAGTGAGGGGGGGTACCAAGAGACCCAGTACTTC	CASSEGGYQETQYF
.	.	TRBJ2-7	TRBV29-1	TGCAGCGTTGAAGGGAAGTCCTACGAGCAGTACTTC	CSVEGKSYEQYF
.	.	TRBJ1-6	TRBV6-6	TGTGCCAGCAGCGAGTCCCCAGAGGGGAATTCACCCCTCCACTTT	CASSESPEGNSPLHF
once	.	TRBJ2-7	TRBV7-3	TGTGCCAGCAGTCCGGACGAGAGCTCCTACGAGCAGTACTTC	CASSPDESSYEQYF
.	.	TRBJ1-2	TRBV19	TGTGCCAGTAGTATATCGGGCGGATCTAACTATGGCTACACCTTC	CASSISGGSNYGYTF
few	.	TRBJ1-2	TRBV11-2	TGTGCCAGCAGCTCTTATTTCGGCTACACCTTC	CASSSYFGYTF
.	.	TRBJ2-1	TRBV6-1	TGTGCCAGCAGTGATACGAATTGGGGTGAGCAGTTCTTC	CASSDTNWGEQFF
.	.	TRBJ2-1	TRBV10-2	TGCGCCAGTTCTCTAACTCAGGGAGTAGGCCCCTACAATGAGCAGTTCTTC	CASSLTQGVGPYNEQFF
.	TRBD1	TRBJ2-7	TRBV29-1	TGCAGCTACACCCGACAGGGTGGCTACGAGCAGTACTTC	CSYTRQGGYEQYF
.	.	TRBJ2-7	TRBV7-9	TGTGCCAGCAGCTCAATTAGCTACGAGCAGTACTTC	CASSSISYEQYF
.	.	TRBJ1-1	TRBV5-6	TGTGCCAGCAGCTTGGAGGTGAGCACTGAAGCTTTCTTT	CASSLEVSTEAFF
few	.	TRBJ1-1	TRBV19	TGTGCCAGTAATCCCAGGGTTAACACTGAAGCTTTCTTT	CASNPRVNTEAFF
.	.	TRBJ1-4	TRBV2	TGTGCCAGCGGTCCAGTGACAGCCCTTAATGAAAAACTGTTTTTT	CASGPVTALNEKLFF
.	.	TRBJ1-1	TRBV5-6	TGTGCCAGCAGCTTGGCCGGTCATAGGGTGAACACTGAAGCTTTCTTT	CASSLAGHRVNTEAFF
.	.	TRBJ2-3	TRBV9	TGTGCCAGCAGCGTAGGGTCGGCAGATACGCAGTATTTT	CASSVGSADTQYF
.	.	TRBJ1-2	TRBV6-6	TGTGCCAGCAGCTCTTTTGATAAGGCATATGGCTACACCTTC	CASSSFDKAYGYTF
.	TRBD2	TRBJ2-7	TRBV4-2	TGTGCCAGCAGCCAAGGGGGGGGGAGTGAGCAGTACTTC	CASSQGGGSEQYF
.	.	TRBJ2-7	TRBV2	TGTGCCAGCAGTGGCGGACAGCCTGGGGAGTACTTC	CASSGGQPGEYF
.	.	TRBJ1-5	TRBV7-9	TGTGCCAGCAGCTTCGGATATAGCAATCAGCCCCAGCATTTT	CASSFGYSNQPQHF
.	.	TRBJ1-5	TRBV27	TGTGCCAGCAGGGCCACCGGGCTTTCGGGCAATCAGCCCCAGCATTTT	CASRATGLSGNQPQHF